Listed below are T cell receptor beta chains from one sample, sequenced in a study of blood T cell repertoires in COVID-19. The protocol was immunoSEQ multiplex PCR, while the TCRdb copy is restricted to in-frame clones and leaves out a portion. The sample includes about 440,000 clones, 87% of them seen just once. The material sequenced was PBMCs or T cells enriched from blood (not recorded which). All receptors derive from a woman under 30 with acute COVID-19. Each CDR3 is given with its conserved first and last residue. The order of the fields is CDR3 protein, CDR3 DNA, D gene, J gene, clone size, V gene. D genes are given only for firm matches. Clone size is given for some rows only: seen once, a few or many times, or a class if the clone is expanded.

CASSYNNEQFF TGTGCCAGCAGTTATAACAATGAGCAGTTCTTC - TRBJ2-1 - TRBV7-9
CASSTRGKSRYNEQFF TGTGCCAGCAGCACCAGGGGGAAGTCAAGATACAATGAGCAGTTCTTC TRBD1 TRBJ2-1 - TRBV7-2
CASSSDRGLGEKLFF TGTGCCAGCAGTTCCGACAGGGGGCTGGGTGAAAAACTGTTTTTT TRBD1 TRBJ1-4 - TRBV27
CASSQDNRVPEQFF TGCGCCAGCAGCCAAGATAACAGGGTACCTGAGCAGTTCTTC - TRBJ2-1 - TRBV4-1
CASSPTAPQETQYF TGTGCCAGCAGTCCCACAGCCCCCCAAGAGACCCAGTACTTC - TRBJ2-5 - TRBV6-2/TRBV6-3
CSVQNEKLFF TGCAGTGTTCAGAATGAAAAACTGTTTTTT - TRBJ1-4 - TRBV20-1
CAWNRGTGNTIYF TGTGCCTGGAATAGGGGGACTGGAAACACCATATATTTT - TRBJ1-3 - TRBV30
CASSLAFGQGYEQYF TGTGCCAGCAGCTTAGCCTTTGGACAGGGCTACGAGCAGTACTTC TRBD1 TRBJ2-7 - TRBV7-3
CASRPWTGGEPQHF TGTGCCAGCAGACCTTGGACAGGGGGGGAGCCCCAGCATTTT TRBD1 TRBJ1-5 - TRBV6-5
CASSQDPLAGGNEQFF TGCGCCAGCAGCCAAGATCCACTAGCGGGAGGCAATGAGCAGTTCTTC TRBD2 TRBJ2-1 - TRBV4-3
CASSLVDRAQGEKLFF TGTGCCAGCAGCTTGGTGGACAGGGCGCAGGGAGAAAAACTGTTTTTT TRBD1 TRBJ1-4 - TRBV5-6
CASSLWDTNSPLHF TGTGCCAGCAGTTTATGGGACACTAATTCACCCCTCCACTTT - TRBJ1-6 - TRBV28
CASIGQGSYGYTF TGTGCCAGCATTGGACAGGGTAGTTATGGCTACACCTTC TRBD1 TRBJ1-2 - TRBV2
CASSVLGGEDQPQHF TGTGCCAGCAGCGTATTAGGGGGAGAGGATCAGCCCCAGCATTTT - TRBJ1-5 - TRBV9
CASSSRQGLNDNSPLHF TGTGCCAGCAGCTCCCGACAGGGTTTGAATGATAATTCACCCCTCCACTTT TRBD1 TRBJ1-6 - TRBV9
CASRPVGGETQYF TGTGCCAGCAGGCCCGTCGGGGGAGAGACCCAGTACTTC - TRBJ2-5 - TRBV12-3/TRBV12-4
CASSLEGVGNQPQHF TGCGCCAGCAGCTTGGAGGGGGTTGGCAATCAGCCCCAGCATTTT - TRBJ1-5 - TRBV5-1
CASSPGLVRRSPLHF TGTGCCAGCTCGCCTGGACTCGTAAGGCGCTCACCCCTCCACTTT - TRBJ1-6 - TRBV18
CASSQDLASLAGQSYEQYF TGTGCCAGCAGCCAAGATTTGGCATCCTTAGCGGGGCAGTCCTACGAGCAGTACTTC TRBD2 TRBJ2-7 - TRBV3-1/TRBV3-2
CASSLATIDRKKNIQYF TGTGCCAGCAGCTTAGCGACTATCGACAGGAAAAAAAACATTCAGTACTTC - TRBJ2-4 - TRBV7-9
CASSLRQNNEQFF TGTGCCAGCAGCCTGAGACAGAACAATGAGCAGTTCTTC - TRBJ2-1 - TRBV7-2
CASSDRRTGTCQYSNQPQHF TGTGCCAGCAGTGACCGGAGGACAGGGACTTGCCAGTATAGCAATCAGCCCCAGCATTTT TRBD1 TRBJ1-5 - TRBV6-4
CASSLYGTSGKAYEQYF TGTGCCAGCAGTTTATACGGGACTAGCGGGAAGGCCTACGAGCAGTACTTC TRBD2 TRBJ2-7 - TRBV28
CASSATEYQETQYF TGTGCCAGCAGCGCGACAGAGTACCAAGAGACCCAGTACTTC - TRBJ2-5 - TRBV7-9
CASSQRLAEVYEQYF TGTGCCAGCAGTCAACGACTAGCGGAAGTTTACGAGCAGTACTTC TRBD2 TRBJ2-7 - TRBV28
CARVFVGQGETQYF TGCGCCAGGGTCTTCGTGGGACAGGGGGAGACCCAGTACTTC TRBD1 TRBJ2-5 - TRBV4-3
CASSLVLAGTNEQFF TGCGCCAGCAGCTTGGTGCTAGCGGGAACCAATGAGCAGTTCTTC TRBD2 TRBJ2-1 - TRBV5-1
CASSLAFQGAGEKLFF TGTGCCAGCAGCTTAGCTTTCCAGGGGGCAGGGGAAAAACTGTTTTTT TRBD1 TRBJ1-4 - TRBV7-8
CASSQNGQETQYF TGTGCCAGCAGCCAAAACGGGCAAGAGACCCAGTACTTC - TRBJ2-5 - TRBV11-3
CASSDGSPNSPLHF TGCGCCAGCAGCGACGGGAGTCCAAATTCACCCCTCCACTTT - TRBJ1-6 - TRBV5-1
CASSWSLDQPQHF TGTGCCAGCAGTTGGAGTTTGGATCAGCCCCAGCATTTT - TRBJ1-5 - TRBV27
CASRQGNNQPQHF TGTGCCAGCAGACAGGGGAACAATCAGCCCCAGCATTTT TRBD1 TRBJ1-5 - TRBV28
CASRRLAGNNEQFF TGTGCCAGCAGACGACTAGCGGGAAACAATGAGCAGTTCTTC TRBD2 TRBJ2-1 - TRBV11-2
CASSISTAKPNYEQYF TGTGCCAGTAGTATATCGACAGCTAAACCAAACTACGAGCAGTACTTC - TRBJ2-7 - TRBV19
CASSLGLGAWDTQYF TGTGCCAGCAGCTTAGGCTTGGGGGCGTGGGATACGCAGTATTTT - TRBJ2-3 - TRBV7-3
CASERLAGTQDEQFF TGTGCCAGCGAGCGGTTAGCCGGGACACAGGATGAGCAGTTCTTC - TRBJ2-1 - TRBV19
CASSFLGARNTEAFF TGTGCCAGCAGCTTTCTTGGTGCGCGAAACACTGAAGCTTTCTTT - TRBJ1-1 - TRBV7-9
CASSGQGSSGYTF TGTGCCAGCAGTGGCCAGGGATCTTCTGGCTACACCTTC - TRBJ1-2 few TRBV2
CASSEYGQGEHEQYF TGCGCCAGCAGTGAGTACGGACAGGGGGAACACGAGCAGTACTTC TRBD1 TRBJ2-7 - TRBV10-2
CASSLGDRGFTDTQYF TGCGCCAGCAGCTTGGGGGACAGGGGTTTTACAGATACGCAGTATTTT TRBD1 TRBJ2-3 - TRBV5-1
CASSLAPSVNEQFF TGTGCCAGCAGCTTGGCACCTAGCGTCAATGAGCAGTTCTTC - TRBJ2-1 - TRBV5-4
CATSRGPDRTETQYF TGTGCCACCAGCAGAGGGCCGGACAGGACAGAGACCCAGTACTTC TRBD1 TRBJ2-5 - TRBV15
CASSLYVRDISYNEQFF TGTGCCAGCAGTTTATACGTCCGGGACATTTCATACAATGAGCAGTTCTTC - TRBJ2-1 - TRBV28
CASRPGQLNTEAFF TGTGCCAGCAGACCTGGACAGCTGAACACTGAAGCTTTCTTT - TRBJ1-1 - TRBV7-2
CASSEQGQSYGYTF TGTGCCAGCAGCGAACAGGGGCAGTCCTATGGCTACACCTTC TRBD1 TRBJ1-2 - TRBV2